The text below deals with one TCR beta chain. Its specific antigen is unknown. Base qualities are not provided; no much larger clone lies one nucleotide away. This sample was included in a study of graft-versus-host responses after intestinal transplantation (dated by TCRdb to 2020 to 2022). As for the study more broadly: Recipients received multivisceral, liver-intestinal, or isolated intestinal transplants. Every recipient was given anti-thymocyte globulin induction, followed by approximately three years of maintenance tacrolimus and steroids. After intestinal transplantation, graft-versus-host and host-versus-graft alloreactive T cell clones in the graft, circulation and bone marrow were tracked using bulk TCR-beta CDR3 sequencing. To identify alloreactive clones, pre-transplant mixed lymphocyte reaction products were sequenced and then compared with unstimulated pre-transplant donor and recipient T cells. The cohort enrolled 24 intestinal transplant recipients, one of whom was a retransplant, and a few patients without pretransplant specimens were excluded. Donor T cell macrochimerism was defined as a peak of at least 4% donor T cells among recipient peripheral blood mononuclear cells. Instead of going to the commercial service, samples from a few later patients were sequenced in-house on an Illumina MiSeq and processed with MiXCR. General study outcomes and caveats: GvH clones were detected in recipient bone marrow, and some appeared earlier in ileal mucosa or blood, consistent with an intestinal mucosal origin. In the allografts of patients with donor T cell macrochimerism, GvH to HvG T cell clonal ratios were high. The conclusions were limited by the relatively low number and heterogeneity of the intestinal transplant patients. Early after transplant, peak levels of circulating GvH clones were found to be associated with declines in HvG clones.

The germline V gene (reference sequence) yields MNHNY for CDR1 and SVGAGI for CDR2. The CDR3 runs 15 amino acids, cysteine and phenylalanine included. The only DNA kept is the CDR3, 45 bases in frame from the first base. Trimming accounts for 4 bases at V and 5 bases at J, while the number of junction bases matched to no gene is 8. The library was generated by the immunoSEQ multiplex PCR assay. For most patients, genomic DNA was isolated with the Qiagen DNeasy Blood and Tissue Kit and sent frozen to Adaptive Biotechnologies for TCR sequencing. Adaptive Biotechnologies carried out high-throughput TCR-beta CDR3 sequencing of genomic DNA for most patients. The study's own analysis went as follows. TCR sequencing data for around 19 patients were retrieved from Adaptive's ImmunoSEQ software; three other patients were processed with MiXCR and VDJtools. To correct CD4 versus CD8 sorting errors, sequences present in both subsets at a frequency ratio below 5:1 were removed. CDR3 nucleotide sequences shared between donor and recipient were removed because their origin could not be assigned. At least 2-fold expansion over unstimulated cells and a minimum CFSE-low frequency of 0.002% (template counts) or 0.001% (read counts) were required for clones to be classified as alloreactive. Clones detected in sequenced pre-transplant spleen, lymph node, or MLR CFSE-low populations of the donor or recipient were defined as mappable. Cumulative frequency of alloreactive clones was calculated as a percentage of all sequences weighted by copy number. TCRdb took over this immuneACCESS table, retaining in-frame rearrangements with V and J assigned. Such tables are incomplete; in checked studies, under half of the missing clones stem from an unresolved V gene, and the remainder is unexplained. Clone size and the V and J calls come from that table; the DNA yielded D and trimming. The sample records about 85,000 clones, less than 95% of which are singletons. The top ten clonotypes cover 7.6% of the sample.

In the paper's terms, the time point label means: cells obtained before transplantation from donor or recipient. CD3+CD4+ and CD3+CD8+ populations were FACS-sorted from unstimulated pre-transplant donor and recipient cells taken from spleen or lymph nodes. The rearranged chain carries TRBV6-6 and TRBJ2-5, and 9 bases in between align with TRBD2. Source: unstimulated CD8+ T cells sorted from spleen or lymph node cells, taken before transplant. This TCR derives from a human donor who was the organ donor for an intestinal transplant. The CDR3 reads CASSSSGTSWETQYF. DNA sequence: TGTGCCAGCAGTTCCTCCGGGACTAGCTGGGAGACCCAGTACTTC.